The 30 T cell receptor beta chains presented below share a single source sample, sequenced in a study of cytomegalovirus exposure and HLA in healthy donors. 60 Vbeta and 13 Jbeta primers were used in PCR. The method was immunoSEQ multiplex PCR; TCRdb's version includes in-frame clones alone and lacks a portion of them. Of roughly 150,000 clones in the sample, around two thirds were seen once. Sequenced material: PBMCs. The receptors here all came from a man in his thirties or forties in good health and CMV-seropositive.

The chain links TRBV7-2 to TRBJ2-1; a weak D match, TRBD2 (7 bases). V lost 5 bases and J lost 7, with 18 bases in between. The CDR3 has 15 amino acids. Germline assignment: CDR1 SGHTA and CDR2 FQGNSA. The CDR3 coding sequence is TGTGCCAGCAGCGGGGGGGGCGGGAGCGGGAATGAGCAGTTCTTC. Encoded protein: CASSGGGGSGNEQFF.

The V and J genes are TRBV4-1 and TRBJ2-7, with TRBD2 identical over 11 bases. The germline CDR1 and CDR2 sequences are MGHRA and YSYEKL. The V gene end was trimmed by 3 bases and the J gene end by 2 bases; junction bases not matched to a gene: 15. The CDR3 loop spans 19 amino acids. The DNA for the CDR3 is TGCGCCAGCAGCCATAACCGACTAGCGGGACGCCGTATCACCTACGAGCAGTACTTC. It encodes CASSHNRLAGRRITYEQYF.

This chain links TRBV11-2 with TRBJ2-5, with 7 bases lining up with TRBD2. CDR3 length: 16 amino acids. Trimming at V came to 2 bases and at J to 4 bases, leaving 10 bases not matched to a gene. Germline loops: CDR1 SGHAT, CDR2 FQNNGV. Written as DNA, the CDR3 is TGTGCCAGCAGCTTAAGGGAGGGCCGGTATCGAGAGACCCAGTACTTC. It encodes CASSLREGRYRETQYF.

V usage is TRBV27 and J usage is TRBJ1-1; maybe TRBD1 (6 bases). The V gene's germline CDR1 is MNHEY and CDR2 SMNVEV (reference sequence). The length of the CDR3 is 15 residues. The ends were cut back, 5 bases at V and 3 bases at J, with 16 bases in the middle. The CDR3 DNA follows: TGTGCCAGCAGTATTTCCGCAGGGGAAGACACTGAAGCTTTCTTT. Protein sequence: CASSISAGEDTEAFF.

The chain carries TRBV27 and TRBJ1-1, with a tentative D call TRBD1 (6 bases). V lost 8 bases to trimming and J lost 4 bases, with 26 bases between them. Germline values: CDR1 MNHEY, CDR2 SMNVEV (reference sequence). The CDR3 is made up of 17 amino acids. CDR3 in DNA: TGTGCCAGCGGAGCGATACAGGGCACTTTTCTTCCCACTGAAGCTTTCTTT. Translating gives CASGAIQGTFLPTEAFF.

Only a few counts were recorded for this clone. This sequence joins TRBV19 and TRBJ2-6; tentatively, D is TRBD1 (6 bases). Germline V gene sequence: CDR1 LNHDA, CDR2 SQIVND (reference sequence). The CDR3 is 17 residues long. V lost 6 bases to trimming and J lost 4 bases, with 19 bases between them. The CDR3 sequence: CASSDLSGVPGANVLTF. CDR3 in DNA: TGTGCCAGTAGCGACCTTTCAGGGGTACCAGGGGCCAACGTCCTGACTTTC.

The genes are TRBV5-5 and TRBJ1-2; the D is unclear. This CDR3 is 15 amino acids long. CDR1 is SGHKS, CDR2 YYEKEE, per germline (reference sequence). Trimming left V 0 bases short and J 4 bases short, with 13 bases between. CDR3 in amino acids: CASSLVAGLTYGYTF. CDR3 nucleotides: TGTGCCAGCAGCTTGGTGGCTGGGCTTACCTATGGCTACACCTTC.

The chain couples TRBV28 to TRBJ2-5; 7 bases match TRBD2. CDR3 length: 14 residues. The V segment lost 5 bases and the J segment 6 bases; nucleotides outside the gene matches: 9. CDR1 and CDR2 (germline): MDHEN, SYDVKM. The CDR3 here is CASSSRTRRKTQYF. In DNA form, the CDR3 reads TGTGCCAGCAGTAGTAGGACTAGGAGGAAGACCCAGTACTTC.

This CDR3 is CASRPTSLREGKRNEQFF. The CDR3 DNA is TGTGCCAGCAGGCCGACCTCACTGCGGGAGGGTAAAAGGAATGAGCAGTTCTTC. V is TRBV28 and J is TRBJ2-1, with 9 bases fitting TRBD2. Germline V gene data show CDR1 as MDHEN and CDR2 as SYDVKM. This CDR3 is built from 18 residues. V was clipped by 6 bases and J by 7 bases; unmatched bases: 19.

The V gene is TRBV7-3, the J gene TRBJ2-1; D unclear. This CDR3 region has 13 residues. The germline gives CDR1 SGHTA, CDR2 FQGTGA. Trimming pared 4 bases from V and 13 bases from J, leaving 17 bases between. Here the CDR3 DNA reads TGTGCCAGCAGCTCAGGCCTCGTGGCTGTACAGTTCTTC. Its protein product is CASSSGLVAVQFF. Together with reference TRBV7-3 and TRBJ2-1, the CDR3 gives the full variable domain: GAGVSQTPSNKVTEKGKYVELRCDPISGHTALYWYRQSLGQGPEFLIYFQGTGAADDSGLPNDRFFAVRPEGSVSTLKIQRTERGDSAVYLCASSSGLVAVQFFGPGTRLTVL.

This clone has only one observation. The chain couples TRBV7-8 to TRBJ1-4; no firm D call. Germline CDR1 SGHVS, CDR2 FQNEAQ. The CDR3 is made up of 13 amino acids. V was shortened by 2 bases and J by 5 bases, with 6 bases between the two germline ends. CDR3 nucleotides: TGTGCCAGCAGCTTACAGAGGAATGAAAAACTGTTTTTT. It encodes CASSLQRNEKLFF.

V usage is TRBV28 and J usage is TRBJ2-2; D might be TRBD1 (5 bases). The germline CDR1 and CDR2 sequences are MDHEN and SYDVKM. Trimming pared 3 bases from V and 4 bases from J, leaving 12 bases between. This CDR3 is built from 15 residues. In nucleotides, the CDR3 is TGTGCCAGCAGTTTTCAGGGCGCAGGCACCGGGGAGCTGTTTTTT. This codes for CASSFQGAGTGELFF. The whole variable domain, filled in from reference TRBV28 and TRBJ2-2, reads DVKVTQSSRYLVKRTGEKVFLECVQDMDHENMFWYRQDPGLGLRLIYFSYDVKMKEKGDIPEGYSVSREKKERFSLILESASTNQTSMYLCASSFQGAGTGELFFGEGSRLTVL.

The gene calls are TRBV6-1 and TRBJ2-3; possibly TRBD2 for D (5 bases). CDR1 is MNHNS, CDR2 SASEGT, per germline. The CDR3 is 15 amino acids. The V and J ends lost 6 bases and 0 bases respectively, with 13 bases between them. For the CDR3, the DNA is TGTGCCAGCAGCGTAGCGATTTCTAGCACAGATACGCAGTATTTT. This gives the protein CASSVAISSTDTQYF.

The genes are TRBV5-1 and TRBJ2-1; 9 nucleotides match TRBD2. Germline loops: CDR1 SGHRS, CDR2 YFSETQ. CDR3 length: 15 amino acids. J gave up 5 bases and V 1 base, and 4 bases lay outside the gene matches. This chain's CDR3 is CASSLSVAGDNEQFF. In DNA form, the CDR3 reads TGCGCCAGCAGCTTGTCGGTAGCGGGAGACAATGAGCAGTTCTTC.

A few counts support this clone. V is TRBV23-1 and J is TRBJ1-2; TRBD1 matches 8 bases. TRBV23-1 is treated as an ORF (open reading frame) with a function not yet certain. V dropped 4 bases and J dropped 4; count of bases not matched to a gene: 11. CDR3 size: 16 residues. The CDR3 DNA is TGCGCCAGCAGTCCAAGGACAGGGTCCCAATGCTATGGCTACACCTTC. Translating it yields CASSPRTGSQCYGYTF.

CDR3 nucleotide sequence: TGTGCCAGCAGCTTAGCGAACCAGGAGGACACTGAAGCTTTCTTT. Translation: CASSLANQEDTEAFF. The chain employs TRBV7-8 and TRBJ1-1; D remains ambiguous. Germline values: CDR1 SGHVS, CDR2 FQNEAQ. Trimming took 0 bases from V and 3 from J, leaving 11 bases between them. This CDR3 is 15 amino acids long.

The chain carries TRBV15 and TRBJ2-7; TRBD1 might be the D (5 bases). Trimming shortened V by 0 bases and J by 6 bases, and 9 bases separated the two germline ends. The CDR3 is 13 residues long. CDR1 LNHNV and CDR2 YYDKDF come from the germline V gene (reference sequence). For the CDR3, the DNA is TGTGCCACCAGCAGAGATAAGGGGATCGAGCAGTACTTC. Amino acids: CATSRDKGIEQYF.

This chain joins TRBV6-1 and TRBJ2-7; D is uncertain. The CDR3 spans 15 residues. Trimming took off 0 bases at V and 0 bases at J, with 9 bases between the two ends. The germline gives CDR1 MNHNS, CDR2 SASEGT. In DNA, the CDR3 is TGTGCCAGCAGTGAAGCGGTGGGCAGCTCCTACGAGCAGTACTTC. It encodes CASSEAVGSSYEQYF.

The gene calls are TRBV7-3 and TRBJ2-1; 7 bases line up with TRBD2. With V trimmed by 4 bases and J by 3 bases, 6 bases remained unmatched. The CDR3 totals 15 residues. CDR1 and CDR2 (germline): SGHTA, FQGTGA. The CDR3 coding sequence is TGTGCCAGCAGCTCAGCGGGACTGGACTACAATGAGCAGTTCTTC. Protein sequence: CASSSAGLDYNEQFF.

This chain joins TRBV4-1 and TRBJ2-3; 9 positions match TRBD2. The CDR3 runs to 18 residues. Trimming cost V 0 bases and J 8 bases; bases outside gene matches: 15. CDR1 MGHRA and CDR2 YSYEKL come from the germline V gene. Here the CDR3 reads CASSQDRGSGRSLGTQYF. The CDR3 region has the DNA TGCGCCAGCAGCCAAGATCGAGGTAGCGGGAGATCTTTGGGTACGCAGTATTTT.

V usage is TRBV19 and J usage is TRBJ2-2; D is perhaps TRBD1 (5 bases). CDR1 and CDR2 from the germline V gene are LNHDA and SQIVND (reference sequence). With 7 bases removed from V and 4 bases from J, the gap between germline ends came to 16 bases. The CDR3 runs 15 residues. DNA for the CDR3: TGTGCCAGTAATTTAGGACATTCGGCCACCGGGGAGCTGTTTTTT. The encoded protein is CASNLGHSATGELFF.

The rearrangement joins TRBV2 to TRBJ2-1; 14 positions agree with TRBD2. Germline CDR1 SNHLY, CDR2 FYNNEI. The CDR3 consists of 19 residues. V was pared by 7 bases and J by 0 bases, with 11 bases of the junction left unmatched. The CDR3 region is CASNPTGTSGRFSYNEQFF. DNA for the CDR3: TGTGCCAGCAACCCTACCGGGACTAGCGGGAGATTCTCCTACAATGAGCAGTTCTTC.

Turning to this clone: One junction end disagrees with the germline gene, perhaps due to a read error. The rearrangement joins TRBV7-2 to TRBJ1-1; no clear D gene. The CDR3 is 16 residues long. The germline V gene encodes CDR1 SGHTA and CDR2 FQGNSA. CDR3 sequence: CAGSLARAEMNTEAFF. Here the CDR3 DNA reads TGTGCCGGCAGCTTAGCGCGGGCAGAAATGAACACTGAAGCTTTCTTT.

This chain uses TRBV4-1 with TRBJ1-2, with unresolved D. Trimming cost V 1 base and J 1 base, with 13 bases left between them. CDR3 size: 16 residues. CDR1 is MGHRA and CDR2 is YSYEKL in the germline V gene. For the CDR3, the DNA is TGCGCCAGCAGCCAAGGTGGAGGGAAATTTAACTATGGCTACACCTTC. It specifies CASSQGGGKFNYGYTF.

The CDR3 reads CASSFRQGRDTQYF. The CDR3 coding sequence is TGTGCCAGCAGCTTCAGACAGGGGAGGGATACGCAGTATTTT. The chain has TRBV7-9 and TRBJ2-3; 8 nucleotides agree with TRBD1. V dropped 3 bases and J dropped 6; count of bases not matched to a gene: 5. This CDR3 is 14 amino acids long. CDR1 and CDR2 from the germline V gene are SEHNR and FQNEAQ (reference sequence). Looking up the rest from reference TRBV7-9 and TRBJ2-3 gives the full variable domain: DTGVSQNPRHKITKRGQNVTFRCDPISEHNRLYWYRQTLGQGPEFLTYFQNEAQLEKSRLLSDRFSAERPKGSFSTLEIQRTEQGDSAMYLCASSFRQGRDTQYFGPGTRLTVL.

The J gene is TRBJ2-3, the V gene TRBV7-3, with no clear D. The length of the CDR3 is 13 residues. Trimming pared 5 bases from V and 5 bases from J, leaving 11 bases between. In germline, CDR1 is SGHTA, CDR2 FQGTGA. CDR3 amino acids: CASSAVELDTQYF. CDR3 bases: TGTGCCAGCAGCGCCGTTGAGTTAGATACGCAGTATTTT.

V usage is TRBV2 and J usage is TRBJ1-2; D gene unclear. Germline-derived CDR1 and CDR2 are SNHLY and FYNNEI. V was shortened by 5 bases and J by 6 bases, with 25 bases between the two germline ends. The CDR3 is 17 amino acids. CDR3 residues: CASSNHRTAGISDGYTF. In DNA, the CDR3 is TGTGCCAGCAGTAACCATCGAACTGCCGGGATATCGGATGGCTACACCTTC.

The chain's CDR3 is CASSLETGKARTQYF. The DNA for the CDR3 is TGCGCCAGCAGCCTCGAAACCGGGAAGGCGCGTACGCAGTATTTT. J is TRBJ2-3 and V is TRBV4-1; a weak D match, TRBD2 (5 bases). Trimming shortened V by 4 bases and J by 8 bases, and 19 bases separated the two germline ends. The CDR3 runs 15 residues. Germline lookup yields CDR1 MGHRA and CDR2 YSYEKL.

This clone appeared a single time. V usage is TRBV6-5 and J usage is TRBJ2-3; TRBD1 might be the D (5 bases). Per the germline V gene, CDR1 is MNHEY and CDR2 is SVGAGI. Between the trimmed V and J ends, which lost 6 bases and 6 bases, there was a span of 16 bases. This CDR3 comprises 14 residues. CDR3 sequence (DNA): TGTGCCAGCAGCCCCCCCTGGGGCAGGGATACGCAGTATTTT. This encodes CASSPPWGRDTQYF.

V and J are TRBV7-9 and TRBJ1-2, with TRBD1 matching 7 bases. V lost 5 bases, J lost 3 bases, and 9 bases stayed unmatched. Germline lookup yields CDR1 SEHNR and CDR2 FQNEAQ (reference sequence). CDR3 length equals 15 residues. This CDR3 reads CASSIRGSIDYGYTF. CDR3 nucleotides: TGTGCCAGCAGCATCAGGGGGTCGATCGACTATGGCTACACCTTC.